This TCR beta chain was sequenced in a study of circulating CD8 cells and anti-PD-1 response in melanoma. Overall study: Treatment was intravenous nivolumab at 3 mg/kg every 2 weeks. Study-wide points: DNEG was most diverse; TIGIT repertoires were least diverse. Some patients were treatment-naive; others were previously treated. Under 8% of TRB clonotypes were shared between subsets at M1.

The germline V gene encodes CDR1 SGDLS and CDR2 YYNGEE. The CDR3 spans 16 residues. J lost 3 bases, V lost 3 bases, and 8 bases had no gene match. Sorting of live CD3+CD8+TCRalphabeta+ cells by PD-1 and/or TIGIT gave four subsets. Relative to its sample, this clonotype is large. The antigen remains unidentified. Using approximately 16 ng of total RNA, TCR libraries were made with the QIAseq Immune Repertoire TCR panel. One entry per CDR3 protein, called by TCRdb with MiXCR from the reads. The sample has 500 to 550 distinct CDR3 sequences; around 8% are singletons. The clonotype originates from a human donor with melanoma. This rearrangement joins TRBV9 to TRBJ2-3; 9 nucleotides match TRBD1. The material sequenced was CD8+ T cells from PBMCs, taken at baseline or after one month of anti-PD-1 therapy (not recorded which). This CDR3 is CASSGLGDRGTDTQYF. The DNA of the CDR3 is TGTGCCAGCAGCGGCCTAGGAGACAGGGGGACAGATACGCAGTATTTT.